These T cell receptor beta chains were read from a single sample in a study of blood T cell repertoires in COVID-19. Using immunoSEQ multiplex PCR, the repertoire was profiled, and TCRdb retains in-frame clones only, with some absent. The sample records fewer than 350,000 clones, 70% to 90% being singletons. The sequenced sample consisted of peripheral blood. These receptors were collected from a man between 18 and 35 years old with active or convalescent COVID-19. Each CDR3 is given with its conserved first and last residue. D genes are given only for firm matches. A row's size may be missing; if present it is once, few, many or a size class.

D,J,size,V,CDR3,DNA
TRBD1,TRBJ1-5,NA,TRBV5-1,CASSPEGTANQPQHF,TGCGCCAGCAGCCCCGAAGGGACAGCCAATCAGCCCCAGCATTTT
TRBD1,TRBJ1-1,NA,TRBV4-1,CASTTGTGRVGTEAFF,TGCGCCAGCACCACCGGGACAGGGAGAGTCGGGACTGAAGCTTTCTTT
NA,TRBJ2-7,NA,TRBV10-2,CASSDGAGNNYEQYF,TGCGCCAGCAGTGATGGGGCAGGGAATAACTACGAGCAGTACTTC
TRBD2,TRBJ2-1,NA,TRBV7-9,CASSFPRTASGPSYNEQFF,TGTGCCAGCAGCTTTCCTCGGACAGCTAGCGGGCCGTCCTACAATGAGCAGTTCTTC
TRBD1,TRBJ2-7,NA,TRBV3-1/TRBV3-2,CASSQGRDSSYEQYF,TGTGCCAGCAGCCAAGGTAGGGACAGTTCCTACGAGCAGTACTTC
NA,TRBJ1-5,once,TRBV7-9,CASSLGPPGGNQPQHF,TGTGCCAGCAGCTTAGGCCCCCCGGGGGGAAATCAGCCCCAGCATTTT
TRBD2,TRBJ2-5,NA,TRBV11-2,CASSELAGTQETQYF,TGTGCCAGCAGCGAACTAGCGGGAACACAAGAGACCCAGTACTTC
NA,TRBJ1-6,NA,TRBV21-1,CASSPRRGCQSSYNSPLHF,TGTGCCAGCAGCCCGCGGCGAGGCTGCCAGAGCTCCTATAATTCACCCCTCCACTTT
NA,TRBJ1-5,few,TRBV6-4,CASSEASGGNQPQHF,TGTGCCAGCAGTGAGGCGTCAGGGGGCAATCAGCCCCAGCATTTT
TRBD2,TRBJ2-7,NA,TRBV6-5,CASSYRLAGSYEQYF,TGTGCCAGCAGTTATAGACTAGCGGGGTCCTACGAGCAGTACTTC
NA,TRBJ1-4,NA,TRBV7-6,CASSLAPRRGNEKLFF,TGTGCCAGCAGCTTAGCGCCTCGGCGAGGAAATGAAAAACTGTTTTTT
TRBD1,TRBJ2-7,NA,TRBV6-5,CASSYGTGAGEQYF,TGTGCCAGCAGTTACGGTACAGGGGCTGGCGAGCAGTACTTC
NA,TRBJ1-5,NA,TRBV7-8,CASRAGEWNQPQHF,TGTGCCAGCAGGGCGGGGGAGTGGAATCAGCCCCAGCATTTT
NA,TRBJ2-2,NA,TRBV9,CASSLLGQNTGELFF,TGTGCCAGCAGCCTTTTGGGACAGAACACCGGGGAGCTGTTTTTT
TRBD1,TRBJ2-2,NA,TRBV24-1,CATSGTGSTGELFF,TGTGCCACCTCCGGGACAGGGAGTACCGGGGAGCTGTTTTTT
NA,TRBJ1-2,NA,TRBV6-4,CASSDGQGYNYGYTF,TGTGCCAGCAGTGACGGCCAGGGATATAACTATGGCTACACCTTC
NA,TRBJ1-4,once,TRBV2,CASSIPGANEKLFF,TGTGCCAGCAGTATTCCCGGGGCTAATGAAAAACTGTTTTTT
TRBD1,TRBJ1-1,once,TRBV3-1/TRBV3-2,CASSVQGGNTEAFF,TGTGCCAGCAGCGTACAGGGGGGGAACACTGAAGCTTTCTTT
NA,TRBJ2-2,few,TRBV19,CASSIPGTGELFF,TGTGCCAGTAGTATTCCGGGAACCGGGGAGCTGTTTTTT
NA,TRBJ1-2,NA,TRBV27,CASSLEPRYGYTF,TGTGCCAGCAGTTTAGAACCGCGCTATGGCTACACCTTC
TRBD1,TRBJ1-1,NA,TRBV5-1,CASSPGKRTGIMNTEAFF,TGCGCCAGCAGCCCAGGGAAGCGGACAGGGATTATGAACACTGAAGCTTTCTTT
TRBD1,TRBJ1-4,NA,TRBV5-1,CASSTGQGPEKLFF,TGCGCCAGCAGCACCGGACAGGGACCTGAAAAACTGTTTTTT
TRBD1,TRBJ2-5,NA,TRBV27,CASSPAGTGLGETQYF,TGTGCCAGCAGTCCAGCCGGGACAGGGTTGGGGGAGACCCAGTACTTC
TRBD1,TRBJ2-2,NA,TRBV7-7,CASSPGTGSTGELFF,TGTGCCAGCAGCCCCGGGACAGGGTCGACCGGGGAGCTGTTTTTT
NA,TRBJ2-4,NA,TRBV4-1,CASSQDGRVDIQYF,TGCGCCAGCAGCCAAGATGGCAGGGTTGACATTCAGTACTTC
NA,TRBJ2-3,NA,TRBV10-1,CASSNGATDTQYF,TGCGCCAGCAGCAACGGAGCCACAGATACGCAGTATTTT
NA,TRBJ1-1,NA,TRBV6-4,CASRREGMGTEAFF,TGTGCCAGCAGAAGGGAGGGGATGGGGACTGAAGCTTTCTTT
TRBD2,TRBJ2-1,NA,TRBV5-1,CASRSGGPREQFF,TGCGCCAGCAGATCGGGGGGGCCGAGGGAGCAGTTCTTC
TRBD2,TRBJ2-1,once,TRBV4-1,CASSQVIRGVTAGEQFF,TGCGCCAGCAGCCAAGTGATACGGGGGGTGACAGCAGGTGAGCAGTTCTTC
NA,TRBJ1-4,NA,TRBV25-1,CASREDPNEKLFF,TGTGCCAGCAGGGAGGATCCTAATGAAAAACTGTTTTTT
NA,TRBJ1-2,NA,TRBV29-1,CSGRTANYGYTF,TGCAGCGGGCGGACAGCGAACTATGGCTACACCTTC
NA,TRBJ1-4,NA,TRBV4-1,CASSQGAGNEKLFF,TGCGCCAGCAGCCAAGGGGCGGGGAACGAAAAACTGTTTTTT